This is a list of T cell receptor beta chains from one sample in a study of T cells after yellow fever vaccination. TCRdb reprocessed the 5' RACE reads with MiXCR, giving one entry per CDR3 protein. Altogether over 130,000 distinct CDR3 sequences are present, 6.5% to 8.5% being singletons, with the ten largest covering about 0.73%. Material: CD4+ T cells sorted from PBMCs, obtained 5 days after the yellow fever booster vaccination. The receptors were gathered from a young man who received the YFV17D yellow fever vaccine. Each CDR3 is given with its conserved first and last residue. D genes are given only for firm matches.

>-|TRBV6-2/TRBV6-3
CASSSKGGSFF
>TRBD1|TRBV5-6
CASSFGQGAYGYTF
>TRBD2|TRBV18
CASSPGGLAGISSYNEQFF
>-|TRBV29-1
CSVAGRTMNTEAFF
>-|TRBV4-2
CASSRDTSWEQYF
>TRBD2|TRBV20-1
CSASRQRGSTDTQYF
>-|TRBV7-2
CASSLSSISGARSDTQYF
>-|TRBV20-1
CSVLKGHYYEQYF
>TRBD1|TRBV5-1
CASRSTGGSSTGELFF
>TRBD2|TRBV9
CASSVRTSGPYEQYF
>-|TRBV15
CATSSPGENNEQFF
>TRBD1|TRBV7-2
CASSPPGQGRSYEQYF
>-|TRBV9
CASSVEGVAESGELFF
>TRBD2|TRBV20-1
CSGGTSGTVRIDTDTQYF
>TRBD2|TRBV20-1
CSASMTSGSNEQFF
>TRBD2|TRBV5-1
CASSRMNLAGGAGELFF
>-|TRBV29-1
CSVHDSSGNTIYF
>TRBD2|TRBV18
CASSAPGLAAYEQYF
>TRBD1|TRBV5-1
CASGLGQAQTGELFF
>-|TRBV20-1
CSATPGEKLFF
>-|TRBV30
CAWRTERQAYEQYF
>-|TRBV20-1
CSAVKGFAYEQYF
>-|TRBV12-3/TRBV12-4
CASSSEDRLYEQYF
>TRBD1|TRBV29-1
CSVQQGENQPQHF
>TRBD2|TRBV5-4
CASSPAGGRPTDTQYF
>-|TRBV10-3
CAISESGGGDEQFF
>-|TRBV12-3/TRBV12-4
CASSLRGRQEKLFF
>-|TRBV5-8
CASSRDGSVTYEQYF
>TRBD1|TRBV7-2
CASRRTGIYNEQFF
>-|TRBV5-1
CASSLRARRDIQYF
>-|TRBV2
CASSVRGGTRNEQFF
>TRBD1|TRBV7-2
CASSSTGEADTQYF
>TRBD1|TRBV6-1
CASRPSPGQGAWEQYF
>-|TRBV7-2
CASSLGVTYNEQFF
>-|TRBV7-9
CASSGPVGEKLFF